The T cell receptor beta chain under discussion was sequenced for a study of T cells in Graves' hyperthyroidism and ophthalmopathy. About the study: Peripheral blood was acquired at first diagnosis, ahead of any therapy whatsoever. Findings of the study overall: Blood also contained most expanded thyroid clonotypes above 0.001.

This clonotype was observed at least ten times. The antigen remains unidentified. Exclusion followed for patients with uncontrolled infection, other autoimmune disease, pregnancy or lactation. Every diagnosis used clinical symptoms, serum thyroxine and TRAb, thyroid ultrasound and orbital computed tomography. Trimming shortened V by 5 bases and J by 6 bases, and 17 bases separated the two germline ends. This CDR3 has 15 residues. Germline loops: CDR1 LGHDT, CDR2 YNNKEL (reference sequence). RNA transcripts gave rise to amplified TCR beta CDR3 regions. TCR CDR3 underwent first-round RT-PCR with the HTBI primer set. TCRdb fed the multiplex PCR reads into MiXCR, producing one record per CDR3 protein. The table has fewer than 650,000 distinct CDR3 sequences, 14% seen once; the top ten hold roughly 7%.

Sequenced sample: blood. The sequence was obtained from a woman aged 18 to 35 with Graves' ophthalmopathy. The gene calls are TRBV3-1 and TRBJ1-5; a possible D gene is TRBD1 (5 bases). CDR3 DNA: TGTGCCAGCAGCTGGGGGGACGGGAGGGGTCAGCCCCAGCATTTT. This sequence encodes CASSWGDGRGQPQHF.